This TCR beta chain was recorded in a study of patients and donors after allogeneic stem cell transplantation. V shed 3 bases and J shed 8 bases, with 13 bases lying between them. Germline CDR1 is KGHSH and CDR2 is LQKENI. This CDR3 spans 13 amino acids. TCRdb reprocessed the RT-PCR reads via MiXCR and lists one record per CDR3 protein. The sample records about 960,000 distinct CDR3 sequences, 18% being singletons. The source material was blood, either unsorted or a sorted T cell fraction (not recorded which). The V call is TRBV18, the J call TRBJ1-2; D might be TRBD1 (5 bases). The receptor was isolated from a human donor who was either an allogeneic HSCT recipient or a stem cell or donor lymphocyte infusion donor (not recorded which). It is not recorded whose cells these are; they may come from a transplant donor. The CDR3 bases are TGTGCCAGCTCACCGACAGTCGTAGGCGGCTACACCTTC. This gives the protein CASSPTVVGGYTF.